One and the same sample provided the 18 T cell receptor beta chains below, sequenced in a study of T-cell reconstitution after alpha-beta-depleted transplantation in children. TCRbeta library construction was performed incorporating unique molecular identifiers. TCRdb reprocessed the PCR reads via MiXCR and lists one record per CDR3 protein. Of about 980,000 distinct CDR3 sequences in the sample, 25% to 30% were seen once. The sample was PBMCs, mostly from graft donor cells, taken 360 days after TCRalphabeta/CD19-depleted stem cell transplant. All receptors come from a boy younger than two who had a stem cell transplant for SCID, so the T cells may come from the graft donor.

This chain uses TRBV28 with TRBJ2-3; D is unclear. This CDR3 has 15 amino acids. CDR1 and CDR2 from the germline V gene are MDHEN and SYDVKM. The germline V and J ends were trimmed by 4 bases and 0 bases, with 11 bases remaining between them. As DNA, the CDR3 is TGTGCCAGCAGTTATATGCGTAAAAGCACAGATACGCAGTATTTT. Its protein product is CASSYMRKSTDTQYF.

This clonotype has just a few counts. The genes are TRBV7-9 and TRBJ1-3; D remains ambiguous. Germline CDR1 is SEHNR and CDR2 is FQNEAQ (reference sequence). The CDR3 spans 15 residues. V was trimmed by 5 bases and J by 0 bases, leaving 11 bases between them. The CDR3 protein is CASSLRTGSGNTIYF. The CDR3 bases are TGTGCCAGCAGCCTTCGGACGGGCTCTGGAAACACCATATATTTT.

CDR3 bases: TGTGCCAGCAGCAATAGAGGAGGGCAGTTCTTC. Encoded protein: CASSNRGGQFF. The chain couples TRBV6-1 to TRBJ2-1; a possible D gene is TRBD2 (5 bases). The CDR3 is 11 amino acids. The germline CDR1 and CDR2 sequences are MNHNS and SASEGT. Trimming removed 6 bases at V and 12 bases at J, with 12 bases between.

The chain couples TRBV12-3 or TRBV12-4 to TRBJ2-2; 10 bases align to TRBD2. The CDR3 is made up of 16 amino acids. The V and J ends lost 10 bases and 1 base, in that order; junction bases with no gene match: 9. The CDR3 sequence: CATSGLAELNTGELFF. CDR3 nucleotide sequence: TGTGCCACCTCCGGACTAGCGGAATTGAACACCGGGGAGCTGTTTTTT.

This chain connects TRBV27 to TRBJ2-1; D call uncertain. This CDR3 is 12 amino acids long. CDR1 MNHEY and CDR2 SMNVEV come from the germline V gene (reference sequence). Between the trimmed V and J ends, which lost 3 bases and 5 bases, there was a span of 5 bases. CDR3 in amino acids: CASSFIDNEQFF. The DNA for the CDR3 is TGTGCCAGCAGTTTTATCGACAATGAGCAGTTCTTC.

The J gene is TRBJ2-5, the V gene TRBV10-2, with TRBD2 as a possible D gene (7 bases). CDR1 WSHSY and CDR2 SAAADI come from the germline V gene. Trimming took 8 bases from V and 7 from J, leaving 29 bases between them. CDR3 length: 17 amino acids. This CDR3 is CASSRILTGGPYGTQYF. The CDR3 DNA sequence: TGCGCCAGCTCCCGTATATTGACGGGGGGCCCATATGGGACCCAGTACTTC.

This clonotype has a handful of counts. The chain's CDR3 is CSVAYVGRGFYEQYF. CDR3 in DNA: TGCAGCGTTGCTTATGTAGGTCGGGGCTTCTACGAGCAGTACTTC. This rearrangement joins TRBV29-1 to TRBJ2-7; D tentatively fits TRBD1 or TRBD2 (5 bases each). CDR1 is SQVTM, CDR2 ANQGSEA, per germline. V lost 4 bases to trimming and J lost 3 bases, with 19 bases between them. The CDR3 is made up of 15 amino acids.

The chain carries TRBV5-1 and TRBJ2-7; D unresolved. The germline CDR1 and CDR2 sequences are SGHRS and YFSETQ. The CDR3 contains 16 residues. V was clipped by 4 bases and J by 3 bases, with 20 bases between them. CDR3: CASSHSPFLLSYEQYF. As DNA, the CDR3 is TGCGCCAGCAGCCACTCTCCCTTTTTATTGAGCTACGAGCAGTACTTC. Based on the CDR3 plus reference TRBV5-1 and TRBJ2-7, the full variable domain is KAGVTQTPRYLIKTRGQQVTLSCSPISGHRSVSWYQQTPGQGLQFLFEYFSETQRNKGNFPGRFSGRQFSNSRSEMNVSTLELGDSALYLCASSHSPFLLSYEQYFGPGTRLTVT.

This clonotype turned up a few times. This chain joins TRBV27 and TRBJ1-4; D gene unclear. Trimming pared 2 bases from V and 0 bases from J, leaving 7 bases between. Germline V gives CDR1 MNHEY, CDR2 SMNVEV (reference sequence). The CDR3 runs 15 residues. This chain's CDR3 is CASSLRGATNEKLFF. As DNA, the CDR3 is TGTGCCAGCAGTTTACGCGGGGCAACTAATGAAAAACTGTTTTTT.

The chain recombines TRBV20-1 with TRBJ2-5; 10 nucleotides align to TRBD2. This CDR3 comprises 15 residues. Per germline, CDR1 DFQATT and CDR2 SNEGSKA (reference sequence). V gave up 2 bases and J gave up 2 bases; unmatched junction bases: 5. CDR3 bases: TGCAGTGCTAGATGGGCTAGCGGGGGACAAGAGACCCAGTACTTC. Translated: CSARWASGGQETQYF.

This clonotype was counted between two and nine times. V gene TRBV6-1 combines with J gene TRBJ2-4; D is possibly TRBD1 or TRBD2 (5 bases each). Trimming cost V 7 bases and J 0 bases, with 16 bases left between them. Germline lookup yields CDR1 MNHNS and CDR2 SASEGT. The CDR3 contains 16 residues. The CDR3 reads CASTHGGTGAKNIQYF. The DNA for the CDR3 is TGTGCCAGCACCCATGGGGGAACAGGAGCCAAAAACATTCAGTACTTC.

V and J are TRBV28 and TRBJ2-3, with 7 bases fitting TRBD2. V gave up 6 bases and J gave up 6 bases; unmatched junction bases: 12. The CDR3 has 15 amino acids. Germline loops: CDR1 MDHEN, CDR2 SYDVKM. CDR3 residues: CASSQPGGGGDTQYF. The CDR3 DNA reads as TGTGCCAGCAGCCAGCCCGGTGGGGGAGGGGATACGCAGTATTTT.

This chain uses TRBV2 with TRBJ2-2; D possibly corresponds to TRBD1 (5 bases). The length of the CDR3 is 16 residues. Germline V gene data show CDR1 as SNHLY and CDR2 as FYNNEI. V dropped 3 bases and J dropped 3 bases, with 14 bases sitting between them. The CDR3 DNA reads TGTGCCAGCAGTGAGGGCAGGGTTAGGGACACCGGGGAGCTGTTTTTT. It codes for CASSEGRVRDTGELFF. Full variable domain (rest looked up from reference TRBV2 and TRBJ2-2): EPEVTQTPSHQVTQMGQEVILRCVPISNHLYFYWYRQILGQKVEFLVSFYNNEISEKSEIFDDQFSVERPDGSNFTLKIRSTKLEDSAMYFCASSEGRVRDTGELFFGEGSRLTVL.

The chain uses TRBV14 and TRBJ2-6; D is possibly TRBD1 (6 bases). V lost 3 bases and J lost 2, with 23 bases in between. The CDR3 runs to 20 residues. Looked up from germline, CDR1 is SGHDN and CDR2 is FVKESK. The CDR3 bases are TGTGCCAGCAGCCACACTCAGGCCCGAACAGGGCGGACTGGGGCCAACGTCCTGACTTTC. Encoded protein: CASSHTQARTGRTGANVLTF.

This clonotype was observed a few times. CDR3 sequence: CATGSLGYTDTQYF. DNA of the CDR3: TGTGCCACCGGATCTCTGGGGTACACAGATACGCAGTATTTT. V is TRBV15 and J is TRBJ2-3; D remains unclear. In germline, CDR1 is LNHNV, CDR2 YYDKDF (reference sequence). Trimming took off 8 bases at V and 2 bases at J, with 14 bases between the two ends. The length of the CDR3 is 14 residues.

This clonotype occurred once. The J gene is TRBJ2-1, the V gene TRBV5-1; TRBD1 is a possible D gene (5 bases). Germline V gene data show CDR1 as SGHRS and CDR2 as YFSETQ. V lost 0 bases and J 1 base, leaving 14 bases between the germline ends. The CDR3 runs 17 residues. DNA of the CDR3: TGCGCCAGCAGCTTGGGAGCTCAGGGTTTGTCCTACAATGAGCAGTTCTTC. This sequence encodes CASSLGAQGLSYNEQFF.

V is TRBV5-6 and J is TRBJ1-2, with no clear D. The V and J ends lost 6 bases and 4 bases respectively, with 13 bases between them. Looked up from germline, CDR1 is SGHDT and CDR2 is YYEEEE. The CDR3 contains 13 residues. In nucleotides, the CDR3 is TGTGCCAGCACCCCTGGAGTCGTCTATGGCTACACCTTC. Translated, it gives CASTPGVVYGYTF.

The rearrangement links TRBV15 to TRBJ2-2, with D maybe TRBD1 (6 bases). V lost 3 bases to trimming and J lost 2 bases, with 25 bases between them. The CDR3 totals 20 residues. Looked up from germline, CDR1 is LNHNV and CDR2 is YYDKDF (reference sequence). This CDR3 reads CATSSPGRRDRRLNTGELFF. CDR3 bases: TGTGCCACCAGCAGCCCGGGGCGCCGAGACAGGCGATTAAACACCGGGGAGCTGTTTTTT.